The clone carrying this TCR beta chain showed up just once. What it recognizes is unknown. This entry comes from a study of Ad26.COV2.S vaccination and SARS-CoV-2 variants. Study in general: Intramuscular Ad26.COV2.S at 5x10^10 or 1x10^11 viral particles.

Some clones are missing from TCRdb's copy, which holds only in-frame ones; the method was immunoSEQ multiplex PCR. The sample shows roughly 300,000 clones, 75% to 90% of them seen only once. Germline V CDR1 and CDR2: SGHRS, YFSETQ. The CDR3 runs to 16 residues. V shed 3 bases and J 5 bases; nucleotides not matched to a gene: 5. Treatment noted: around 19 received Ad26.COV2.S at low or high dose, single or two shots; about 5 received placebo; per-sample allocation not given. Collection of the samples took place on day 63 after the first injection of vaccine or placebo. Study outcomes and limitations: While placebo recipients had lower spike-specific TCR breadth, vaccine recipients had more.

V gene TRBV5-1 combines with J gene TRBJ2-3; 14 bases line up with TRBD2. Sequenced here: peripheral blood, sampled in a trial of Ad26.COV2.S vaccine versus placebo. The sequence was obtained from a person between 18 and 65 years old who received the Ad26.COV2.S COVID-19 vaccine or a placebo. CDR3 loop: CASSSTSGGALDTQYF. For the CDR3, the DNA is TGCGCCAGCAGCTCGACTAGCGGGGGGGCGTTAGATACGCAGTATTTT.